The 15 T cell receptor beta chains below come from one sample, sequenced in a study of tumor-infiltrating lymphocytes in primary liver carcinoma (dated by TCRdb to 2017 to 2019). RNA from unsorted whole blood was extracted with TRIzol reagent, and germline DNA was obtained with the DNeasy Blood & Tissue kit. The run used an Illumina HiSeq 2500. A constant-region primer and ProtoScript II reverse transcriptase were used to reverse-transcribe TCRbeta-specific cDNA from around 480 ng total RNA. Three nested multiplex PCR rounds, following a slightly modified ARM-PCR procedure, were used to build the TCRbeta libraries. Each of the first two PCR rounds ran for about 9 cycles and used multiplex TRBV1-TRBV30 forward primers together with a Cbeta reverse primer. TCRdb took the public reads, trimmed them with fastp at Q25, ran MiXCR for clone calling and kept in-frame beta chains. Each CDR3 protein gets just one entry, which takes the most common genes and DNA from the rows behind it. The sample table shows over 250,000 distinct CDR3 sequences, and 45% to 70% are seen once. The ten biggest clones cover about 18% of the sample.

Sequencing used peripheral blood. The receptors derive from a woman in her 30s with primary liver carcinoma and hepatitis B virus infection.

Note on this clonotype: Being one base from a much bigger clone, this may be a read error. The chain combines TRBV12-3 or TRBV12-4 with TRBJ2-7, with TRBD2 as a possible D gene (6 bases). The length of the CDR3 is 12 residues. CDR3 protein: CVSSAAGWEQYF. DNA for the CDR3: TGTGTCAGCAGTGCAGCGGGTTGGGAGCAGTACTTC.

CDR3 residues: CASSYALAGEGNEQFF. CDR3 bases: TGTGCCAGCAGTTACGCACTAGCGGGAGAGGGCAATGAGCAGTTCTTC. The chain employs TRBV6-5 and TRBJ2-1; 11 nucleotides align to TRBD2. The CDR3 is made up of 16 amino acids. The ends lost 2 bases at V and 6 bases at J; junction bases unmatched: 6. Germline values: CDR1 MNHEY, CDR2 SVGAGI.

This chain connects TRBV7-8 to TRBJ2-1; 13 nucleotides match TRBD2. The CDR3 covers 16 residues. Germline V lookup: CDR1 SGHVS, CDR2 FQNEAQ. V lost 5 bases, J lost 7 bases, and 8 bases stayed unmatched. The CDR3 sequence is CASSGGLAGVGNEQFF. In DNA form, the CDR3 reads TGTGCCAGCAGCGGCGGACTAGCGGGAGTAGGAAATGAGCAGTTCTTC.

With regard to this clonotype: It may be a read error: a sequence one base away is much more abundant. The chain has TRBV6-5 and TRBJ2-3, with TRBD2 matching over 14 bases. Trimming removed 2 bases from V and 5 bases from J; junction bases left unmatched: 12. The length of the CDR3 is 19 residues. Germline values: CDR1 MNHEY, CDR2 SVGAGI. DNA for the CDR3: TGTGCCAGCAGTTACCCCCCGGTCGCCGGGACTAGCGGGGGAGATACGCAGTATTTT. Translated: CASSYPPVAGTSGGDTQYF.

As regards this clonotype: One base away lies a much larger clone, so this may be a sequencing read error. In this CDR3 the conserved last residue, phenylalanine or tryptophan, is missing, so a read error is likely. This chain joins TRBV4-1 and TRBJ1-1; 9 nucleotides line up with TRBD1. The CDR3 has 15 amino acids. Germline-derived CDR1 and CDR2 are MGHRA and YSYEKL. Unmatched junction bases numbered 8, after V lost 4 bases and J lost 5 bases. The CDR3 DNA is TGCGCCAGCAGCCTAACGGACAGGGGTGGAACTGAAGCTTTCATT. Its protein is CASSLTDRGGTEAFI.

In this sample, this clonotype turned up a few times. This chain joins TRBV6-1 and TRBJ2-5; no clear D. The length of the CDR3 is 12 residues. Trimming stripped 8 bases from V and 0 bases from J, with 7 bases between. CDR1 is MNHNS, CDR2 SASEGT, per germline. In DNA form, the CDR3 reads TGTGCCAGCGGCAGGAACCAAGAGACCCAGTACTTC. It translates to CASGRNQETQYF.

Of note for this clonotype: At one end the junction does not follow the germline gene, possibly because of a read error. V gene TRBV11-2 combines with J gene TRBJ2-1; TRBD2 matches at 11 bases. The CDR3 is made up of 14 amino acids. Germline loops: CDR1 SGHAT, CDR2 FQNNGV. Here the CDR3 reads CAGSLAGGRNEQFF. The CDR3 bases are TGTGCCGGCAGCTTAGCGGGAGGGCGCAATGAGCAGTTCTTC.

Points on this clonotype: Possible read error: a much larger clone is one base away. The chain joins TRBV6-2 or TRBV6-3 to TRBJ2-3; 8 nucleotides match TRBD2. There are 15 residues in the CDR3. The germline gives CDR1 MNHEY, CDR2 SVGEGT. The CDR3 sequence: CTSSEPGLGGNTQYF. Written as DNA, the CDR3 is TGTACCAGCAGCGAGCCGGGACTAGGAGGGAATACGCAGTATTTT.

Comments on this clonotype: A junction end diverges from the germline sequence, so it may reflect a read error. The CDR3 sequence: CVSGRQGASYNEQFF. The CDR3 bases are TGTGTCAGCGGTCGACAGGGGGCATCCTACAATGAGCAGTTCTTC. The chain is built from TRBV11-2 and TRBJ2-1; 10 bases are shared with TRBD1. This CDR3 contains 15 residues. Germline assignment: CDR1 SGHAT and CDR2 FQNNGV.

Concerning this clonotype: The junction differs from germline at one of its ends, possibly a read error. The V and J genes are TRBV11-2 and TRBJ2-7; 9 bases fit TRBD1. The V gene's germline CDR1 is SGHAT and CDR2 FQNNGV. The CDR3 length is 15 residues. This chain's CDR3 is CATSIRQGGPYEQYF. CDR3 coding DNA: TGTGCCACCAGCATTCGACAGGGGGGTCCTTACGAGCAGTACTTC.

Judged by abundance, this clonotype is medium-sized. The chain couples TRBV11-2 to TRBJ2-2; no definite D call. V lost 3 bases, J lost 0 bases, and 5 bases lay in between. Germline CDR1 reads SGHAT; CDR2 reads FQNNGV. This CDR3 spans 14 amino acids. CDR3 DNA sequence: TGTGCCAGCAGCTTCCACACGAACACCGGGGAGCTGTTTTTT. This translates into CASSFHTNTGELFF. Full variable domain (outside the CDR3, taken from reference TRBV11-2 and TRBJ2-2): EAGVAQSPRYKIIEKRQSVAFWCNPISGHATLYWYQQILGQGPKLLIQFQNNGVVDDSQLPKDRFSAERLKGVDSTLKIQPAKLEDSAVYLCASSFHTNTGELFFGEGSRLTVL.

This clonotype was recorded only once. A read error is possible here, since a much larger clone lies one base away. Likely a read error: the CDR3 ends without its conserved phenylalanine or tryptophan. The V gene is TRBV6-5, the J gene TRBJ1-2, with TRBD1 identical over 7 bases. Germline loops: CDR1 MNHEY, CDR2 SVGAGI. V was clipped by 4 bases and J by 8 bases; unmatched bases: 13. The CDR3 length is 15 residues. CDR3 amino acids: CASSFDGTALAGYTL. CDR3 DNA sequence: TGTGCCAGCAGTTTCGACGGGACAGCCCTCGCGGGCTACACCCTC.

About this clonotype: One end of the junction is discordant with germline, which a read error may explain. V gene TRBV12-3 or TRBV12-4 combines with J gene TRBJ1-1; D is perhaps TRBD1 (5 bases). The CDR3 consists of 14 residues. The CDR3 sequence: CASRLGRGNTGAFF. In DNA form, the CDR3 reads TGTGCCAGCAGGTTGGGACGGGGGAACACTGGAGCTTTCTTT.

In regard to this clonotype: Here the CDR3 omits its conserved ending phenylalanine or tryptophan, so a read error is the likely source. In DNA, the CDR3 is TGTGCCAGCAGCTCGCCTGGAGCCGGGACCACTGAAGCTTTCTCT. Translation gives CASSSPGAGTTEAFS. The rearrangement links TRBV7-8 to TRBJ1-1; TRBD1 is a possible D gene (5 bases). In germline, CDR1 is SGHVS, CDR2 FQNEAQ. Trimming cost V 4 bases and J 4 bases, with 16 bases left between them. This CDR3 contains 15 residues.

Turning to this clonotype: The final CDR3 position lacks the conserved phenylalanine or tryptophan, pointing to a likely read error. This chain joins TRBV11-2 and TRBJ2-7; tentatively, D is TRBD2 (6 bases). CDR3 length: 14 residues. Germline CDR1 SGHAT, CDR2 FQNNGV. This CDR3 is CASSLWGGVYGQYS. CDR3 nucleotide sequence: TGTGCCAGCAGCTTATGGGGCGGGGTTTACGGGCAGTACTCC.